This TCR beta chain was sequenced for a study of control samples from healthy donors and cancer patients. Trimming took 1 base from V and 7 from J; bases not matched to a gene: 4. The germline CDR1 and CDR2 sequences are MGHRA and YSYEKL. CDR3 length equals 15 residues. TCRdb's copy holds only in-frame clones and misses some; the assay was immunoSEQ multiplex PCR. The data contain 90,000 to 130,000 clones, approximately 84% of them singletons. Sequencing used blood. The chain uses TRBV4-1 and TRBJ1-4, with TRBD1 identical over 9 bases. The sequence came from a man younger than 35 in good health. CDR3 region: CASSQVRGQGEKLFF. The CDR3 DNA reads as TGCGCCAGCAGCCAAGTTAGGGGACAGGGTGAAAAACTGTTTTTT.